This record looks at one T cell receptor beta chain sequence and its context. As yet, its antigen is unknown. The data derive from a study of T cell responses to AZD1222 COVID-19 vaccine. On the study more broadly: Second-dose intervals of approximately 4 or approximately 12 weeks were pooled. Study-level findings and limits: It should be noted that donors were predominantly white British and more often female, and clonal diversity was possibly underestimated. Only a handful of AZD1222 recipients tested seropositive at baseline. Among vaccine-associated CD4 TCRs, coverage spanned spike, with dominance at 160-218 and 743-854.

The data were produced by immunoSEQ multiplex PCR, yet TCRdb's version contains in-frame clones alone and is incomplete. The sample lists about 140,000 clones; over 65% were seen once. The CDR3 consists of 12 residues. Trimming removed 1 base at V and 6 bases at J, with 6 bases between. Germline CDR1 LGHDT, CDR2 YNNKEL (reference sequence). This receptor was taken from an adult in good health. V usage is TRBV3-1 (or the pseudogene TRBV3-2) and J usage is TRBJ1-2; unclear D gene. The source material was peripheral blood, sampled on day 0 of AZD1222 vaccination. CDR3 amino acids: CASSQARDGYTF. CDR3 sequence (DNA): TGTGCCAGCAGCCAAGCCCGGGATGGCTACACCTTC.